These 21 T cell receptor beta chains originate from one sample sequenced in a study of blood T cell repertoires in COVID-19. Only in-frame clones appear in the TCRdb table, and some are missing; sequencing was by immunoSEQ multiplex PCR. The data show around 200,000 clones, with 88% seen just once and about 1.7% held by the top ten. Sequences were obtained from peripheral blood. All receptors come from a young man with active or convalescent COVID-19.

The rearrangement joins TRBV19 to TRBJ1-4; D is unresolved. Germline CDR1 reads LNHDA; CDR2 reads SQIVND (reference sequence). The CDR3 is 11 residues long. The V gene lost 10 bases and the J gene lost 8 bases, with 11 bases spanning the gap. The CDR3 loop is CATESGEKLFF. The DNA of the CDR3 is TGTGCCACCGAATCGGGGGAAAAACTGTTTTTT.

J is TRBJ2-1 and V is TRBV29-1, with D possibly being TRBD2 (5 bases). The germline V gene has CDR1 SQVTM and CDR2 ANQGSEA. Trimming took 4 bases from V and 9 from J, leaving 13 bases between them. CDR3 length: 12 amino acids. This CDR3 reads CSVVRVSGEQFF. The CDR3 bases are TGCAGCGTTGTGAGGGTTTCGGGTGAGCAGTTCTTC.

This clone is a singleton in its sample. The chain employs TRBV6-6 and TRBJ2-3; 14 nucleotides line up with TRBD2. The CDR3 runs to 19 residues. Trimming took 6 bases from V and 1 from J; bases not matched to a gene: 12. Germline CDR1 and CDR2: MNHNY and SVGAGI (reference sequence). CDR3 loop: CASRRMGTSGSWGTDTQYF. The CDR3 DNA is TGTGCCAGCAGGCGAATGGGGACTAGCGGGAGTTGGGGCACAGATACGCAGTATTTT.

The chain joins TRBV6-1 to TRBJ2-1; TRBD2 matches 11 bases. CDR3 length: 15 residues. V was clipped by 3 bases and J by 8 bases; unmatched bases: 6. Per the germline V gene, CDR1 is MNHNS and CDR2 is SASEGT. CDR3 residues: CASSELTSGADEQFF. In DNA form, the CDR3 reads TGTGCCAGCAGTGAGTTGACTAGCGGGGCTGATGAGCAGTTCTTC.

Written as DNA, the CDR3 is TGTGCGATCCAGACAGGGGGGACTGAAGCTTTCTTT. This encodes CAIQTGGTEAFF. The chain is built from TRBV10-3 and TRBJ1-1, with 9 bases aligning to TRBD1. Germline values: CDR1 ENHRY, CDR2 SYGVKD. The CDR3 has 12 residues.

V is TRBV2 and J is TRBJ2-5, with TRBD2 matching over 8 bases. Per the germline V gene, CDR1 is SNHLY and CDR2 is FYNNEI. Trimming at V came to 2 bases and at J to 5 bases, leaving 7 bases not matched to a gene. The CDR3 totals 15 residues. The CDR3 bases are TGTGCCAGCAGTGAATTAGCGGGAAATGTGGAGACCCAGTACTTC. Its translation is CASSELAGNVETQYF.

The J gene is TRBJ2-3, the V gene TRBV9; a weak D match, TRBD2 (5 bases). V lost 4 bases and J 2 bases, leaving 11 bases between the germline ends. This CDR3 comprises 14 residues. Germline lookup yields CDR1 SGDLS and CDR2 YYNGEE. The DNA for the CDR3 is TGTGCCAGCAGCTGGACTTCGAACACAGATACGCAGTATTTT. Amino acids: CASSWTSNTDTQYF.

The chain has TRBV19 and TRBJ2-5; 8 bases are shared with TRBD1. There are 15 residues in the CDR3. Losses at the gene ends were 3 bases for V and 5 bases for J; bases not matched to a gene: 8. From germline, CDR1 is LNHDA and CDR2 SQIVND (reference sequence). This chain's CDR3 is CASSIDRDRMETQYF. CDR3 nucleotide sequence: TGTGCCAGTAGTATCGACCGGGACAGGATGGAGACCCAGTACTTC.

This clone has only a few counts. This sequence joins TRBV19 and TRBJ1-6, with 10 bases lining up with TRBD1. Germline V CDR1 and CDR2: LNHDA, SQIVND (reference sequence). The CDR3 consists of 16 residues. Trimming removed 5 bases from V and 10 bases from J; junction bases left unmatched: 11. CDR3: CASSPGTGVIQSPLHF. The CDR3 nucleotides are TGTGCCAGTAGTCCCGGGACAGGGGTTATCCAATCACCCCTCCACTTT.

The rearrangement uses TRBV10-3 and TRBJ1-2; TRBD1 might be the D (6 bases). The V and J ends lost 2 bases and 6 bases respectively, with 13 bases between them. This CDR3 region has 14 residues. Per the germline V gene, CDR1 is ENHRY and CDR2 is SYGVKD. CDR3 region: CAISERGGANGYTF. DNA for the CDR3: TGTGCCATCAGTGAGAGGGGGGGGGCGAATGGCTACACCTTC.

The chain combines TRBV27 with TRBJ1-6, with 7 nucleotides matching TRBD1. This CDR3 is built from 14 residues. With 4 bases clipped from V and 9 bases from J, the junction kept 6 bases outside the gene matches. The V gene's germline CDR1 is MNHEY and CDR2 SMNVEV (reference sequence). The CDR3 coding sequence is TGTGCCAGCAGTTACAGGGGCTTCGGTTCACCCCTCCACTTT. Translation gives CASSYRGFGSPLHF.

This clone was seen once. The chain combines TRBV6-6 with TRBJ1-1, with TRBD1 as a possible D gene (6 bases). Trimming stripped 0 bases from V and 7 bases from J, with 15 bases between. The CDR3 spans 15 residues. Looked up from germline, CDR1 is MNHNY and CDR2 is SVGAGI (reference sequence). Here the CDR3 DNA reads TGTGCCAGCAGTTACTCCGGTCAGGGGAATTTTGAAGCTTTCTTT. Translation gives CASSYSGQGNFEAFF.

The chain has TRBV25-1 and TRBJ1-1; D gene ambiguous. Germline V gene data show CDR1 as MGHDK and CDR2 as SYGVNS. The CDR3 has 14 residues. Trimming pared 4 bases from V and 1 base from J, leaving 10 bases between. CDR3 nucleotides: TGTGCCAGCAGTGGAGTTGTCGGGAACACTGAAGCTTTCTTT. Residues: CASSGVVGNTEAFF.

Here the CDR3 reads CAWSVNSNEKLFF. The CDR3 DNA reads as TGTGCCTGGAGTGTAAACAGTAATGAAAAACTGTTTTTT. The chain combines TRBV30 with TRBJ1-4; no clear D. The CDR3 contains 13 residues. Trimming left V 0 bases short and J 4 bases short, with 6 bases between. From germline, CDR1 is GTSNPN and CDR2 SVGIG (reference sequence).

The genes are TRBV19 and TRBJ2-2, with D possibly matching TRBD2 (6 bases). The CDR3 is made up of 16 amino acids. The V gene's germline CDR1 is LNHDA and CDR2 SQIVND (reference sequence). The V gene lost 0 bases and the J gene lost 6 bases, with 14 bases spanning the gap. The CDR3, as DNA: TGTGCCAGTAGTATAGATCCCGGAGGGCAAGCCGGGGAGCTGTTTTTT. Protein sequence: CASSIDPGGQAGELFF.

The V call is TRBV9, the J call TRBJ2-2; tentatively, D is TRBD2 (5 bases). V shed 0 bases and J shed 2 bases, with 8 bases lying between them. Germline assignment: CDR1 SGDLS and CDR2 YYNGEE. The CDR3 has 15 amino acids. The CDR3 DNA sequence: TGTGCCAGCAGCGTAGCGTCTAGCAACACCGGGGAGCTGTTTTTT. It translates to CASSVASSNTGELFF.

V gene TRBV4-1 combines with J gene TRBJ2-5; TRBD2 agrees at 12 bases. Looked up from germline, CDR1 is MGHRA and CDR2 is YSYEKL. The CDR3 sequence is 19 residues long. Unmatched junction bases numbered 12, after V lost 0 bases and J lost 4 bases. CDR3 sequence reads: CASSQDLAGGRFVVETQYF. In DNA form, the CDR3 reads TGCGCCAGCAGCCAAGATCTAGCGGGGGGGCGGTTCGTAGTAGAGACCCAGTACTTC.

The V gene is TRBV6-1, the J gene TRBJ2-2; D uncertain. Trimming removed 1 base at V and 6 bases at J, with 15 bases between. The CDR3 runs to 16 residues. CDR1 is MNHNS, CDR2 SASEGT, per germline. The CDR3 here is CASSEVSPGVAGELFF. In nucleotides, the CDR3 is TGTGCCAGCAGTGAAGTGTCCCCAGGCGTAGCCGGGGAGCTGTTTTTT.

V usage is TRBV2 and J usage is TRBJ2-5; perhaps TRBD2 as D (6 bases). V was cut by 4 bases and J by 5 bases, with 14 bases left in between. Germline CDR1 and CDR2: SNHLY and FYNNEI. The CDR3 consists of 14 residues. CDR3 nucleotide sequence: TGTGCCAGCAGTGGGGTTGGCGGGGTGGAGACCCAGTACTTC. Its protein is CASSGVGGVETQYF.

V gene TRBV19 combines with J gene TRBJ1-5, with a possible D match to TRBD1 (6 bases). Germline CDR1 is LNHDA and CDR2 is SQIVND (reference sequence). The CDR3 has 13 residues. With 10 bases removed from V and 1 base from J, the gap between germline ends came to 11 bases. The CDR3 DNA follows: TGTGCCACCGCGGACAGAAGCAATCAGCCCCAGCATTTT. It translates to CATADRSNQPQHF.

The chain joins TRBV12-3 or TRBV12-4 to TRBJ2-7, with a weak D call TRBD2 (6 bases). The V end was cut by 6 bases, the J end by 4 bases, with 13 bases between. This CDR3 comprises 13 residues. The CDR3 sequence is CASRRDVEYEQYF. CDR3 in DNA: TGTGCCAGCAGGCGGGACGTCGAATACGAGCAGTACTTC.